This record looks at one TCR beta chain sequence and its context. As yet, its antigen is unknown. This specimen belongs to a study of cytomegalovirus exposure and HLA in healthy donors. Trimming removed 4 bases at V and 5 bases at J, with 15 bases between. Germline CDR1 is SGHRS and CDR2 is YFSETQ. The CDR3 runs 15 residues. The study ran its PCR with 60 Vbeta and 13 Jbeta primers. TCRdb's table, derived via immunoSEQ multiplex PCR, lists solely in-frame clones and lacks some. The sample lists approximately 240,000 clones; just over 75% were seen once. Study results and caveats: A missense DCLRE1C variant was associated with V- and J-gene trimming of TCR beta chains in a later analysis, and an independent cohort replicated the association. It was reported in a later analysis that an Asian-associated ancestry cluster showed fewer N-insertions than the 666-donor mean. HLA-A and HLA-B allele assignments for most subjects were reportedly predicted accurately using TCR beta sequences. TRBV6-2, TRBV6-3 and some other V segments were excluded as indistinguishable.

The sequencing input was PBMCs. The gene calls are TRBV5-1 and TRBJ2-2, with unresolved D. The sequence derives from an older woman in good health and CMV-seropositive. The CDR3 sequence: CASSPSPQRTGELFF. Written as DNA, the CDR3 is TGCGCCAGCAGCCCCTCCCCCCAGAGGACCGGGGAGCTGTTTTTT.